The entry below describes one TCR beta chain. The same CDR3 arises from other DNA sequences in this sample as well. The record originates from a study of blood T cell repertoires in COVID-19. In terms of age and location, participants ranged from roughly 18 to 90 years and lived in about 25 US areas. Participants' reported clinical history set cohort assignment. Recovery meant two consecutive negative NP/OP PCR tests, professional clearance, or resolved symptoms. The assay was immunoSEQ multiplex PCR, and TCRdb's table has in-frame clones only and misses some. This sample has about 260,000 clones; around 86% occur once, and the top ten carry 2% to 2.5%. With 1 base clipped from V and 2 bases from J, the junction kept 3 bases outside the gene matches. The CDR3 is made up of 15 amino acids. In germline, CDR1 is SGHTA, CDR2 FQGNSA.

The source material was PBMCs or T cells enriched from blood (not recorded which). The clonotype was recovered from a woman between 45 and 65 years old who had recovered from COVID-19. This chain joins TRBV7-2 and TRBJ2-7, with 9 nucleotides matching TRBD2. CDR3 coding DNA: TGTGCCAGCAGCTTAGGTAGCGGGAGCGCCTACGAGCAGTACTTC. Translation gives CASSLGSGSAYEQYF.